This T cell receptor beta chain was retrieved from a study of T-cell reconstitution after alpha-beta-depleted transplantation in children. Details on this clonotype: Its antigen is undetermined.

Study-level points and caveats: The authors attributed T-cell counts and diversity one year after transplant mostly to newly produced T cells. Expanded graft clones numbering several hundred reportedly gave rise to alpha-beta T cells about two months after transplant. Diversity of TCRbeta at day 60 was high in some patients, arising from surviving recipient T cells and thymic progenitors.

Unique molecular identifiers were incorporated into the prepared TCRbeta library. TCRdb reprocessed the PCR reads via MiXCR and lists one record per CDR3 protein. The sample includes approximately 79,000 distinct CDR3 sequences, around a sixth of them seen just once. The J segment lost 4 bases and the V segment lost 5 bases, leaving 6 bases of the junction unmatched. The CDR3 covers 15 residues. CDR1 LGHNA and CDR2 YNFKEQ come from the germline V gene. The chain uses TRBV4-2 and TRBJ2-2, with 8 bases that match TRBD2. The clonotype was recovered from a male patient aged 2-9 years who had a stem cell transplant for acute lymphoblastic leukemia, so the T cells may come from the graft donor. The sequenced sample was PBMCs, mostly from graft donor cells, obtained 360 days after TCRalphabeta/CD19-depleted stem cell transplant. The CDR3 DNA reads TGTGCCAGCAGCGCACTAGCGGCTCTCACCGGGGAGCTGTTTTTT. It translates to CASSALAALTGELFF.